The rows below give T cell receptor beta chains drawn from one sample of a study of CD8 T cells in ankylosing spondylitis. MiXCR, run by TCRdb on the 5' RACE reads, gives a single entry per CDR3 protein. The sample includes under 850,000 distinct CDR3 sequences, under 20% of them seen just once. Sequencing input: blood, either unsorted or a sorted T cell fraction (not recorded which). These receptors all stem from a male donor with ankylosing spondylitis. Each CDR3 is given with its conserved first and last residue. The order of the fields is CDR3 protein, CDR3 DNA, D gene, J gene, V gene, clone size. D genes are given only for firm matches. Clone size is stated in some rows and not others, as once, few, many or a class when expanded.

CDR3 protein: CATGFSGAYEQYF
CDR3 DNA: TGTGCCACCGGATTTTCGGGGGCATACGAGCAGTACTTC
D gene: .
J gene: TRBJ2-7
V gene: TRBV10-3
clone size: .

CDR3 protein: CASSYSGLATPYEQYF
CDR3 DNA: TGTGCCAGCAGTTACTCCGGACTAGCGACTCCCTACGAGCAGTACTTC
D gene: TRBD2
J gene: TRBJ2-7
V gene: TRBV6-2/TRBV6-3
clone size: few

CDR3 protein: CASSVSGDPSEQYF
CDR3 DNA: TGTGCCAGCAGCGTTTCGGGAGACCCCTCCGAGCAGTACTTC
D gene: .
J gene: TRBJ2-7
V gene: TRBV9
clone size: .

CDR3 protein: CASRIRGGEQYF
CDR3 DNA: TGTGCCAGCAGGATTCGGGGGGGCGAGCAGTACTTC
D gene: TRBD2
J gene: TRBJ2-7
V gene: TRBV2
clone size: many

CDR3 protein: CASSQERVSGRAETQYF
CDR3 DNA: TGTGCCAGCAGCCAAGAACGGGTTAGCGGGAGGGCGGAGACCCAGTACTTC
D gene: TRBD2
J gene: TRBJ2-5
V gene: TRBV4-2
clone size: few

CDR3 protein: CASSYATWRGTEAFF
CDR3 DNA: TGTGCCAGCAGTTACGCGACATGGCGAGGCACTGAAGCTTTCTTT
D gene: .
J gene: TRBJ1-1
V gene: TRBV6-2/TRBV6-3
clone size: .

CDR3 protein: CASSLPGDQNTEAFF
CDR3 DNA: TGTGCCAGCAGTTTACCGGGGGACCAAAACACTGAAGCTTTCTTT
D gene: .
J gene: TRBJ1-1
V gene: TRBV12-3/TRBV12-4
clone size: .

CDR3 protein: CASSLWAGIVNEKLFF
CDR3 DNA: TGTGCCAGCAGTTTATGGGCAGGGATCGTTAATGAAAAACTGTTTTTT
D gene: .
J gene: TRBJ1-4
V gene: TRBV12-3/TRBV12-4
clone size: .

CDR3 protein: CASSPGTSGAKNIQYF
CDR3 DNA: TGTGCCAGCAGCCCGGGGACTAGTGGAGCCAAAAACATTCAGTACTTC
D gene: TRBD2
J gene: TRBJ2-4
V gene: TRBV12-3/TRBV12-4
clone size: few

CDR3 protein: CATPEGRFF
CDR3 DNA: TGTGCCACCCCGGAAGGGCGGTTCTTC
D gene: .
J gene: TRBJ2-1
V gene: TRBV18
clone size: .

CDR3 protein: CASSVLGRADTGELFF
CDR3 DNA: TGTGCCAGCAGCGTCCTCGGGAGGGCGGACACCGGGGAGCTGTTTTTT
D gene: TRBD2
J gene: TRBJ2-2
V gene: TRBV7-8
clone size: .

CDR3 protein: CASSSPFDRGSYEQYF
CDR3 DNA: TGTGCCAGCAGTTCCCCCTTCGACAGGGGCTCCTACGAGCAGTACTTC
D gene: TRBD1
J gene: TRBJ2-7
V gene: TRBV27
clone size: few

CDR3 protein: CASSAVAASYNEQFF
CDR3 DNA: TGCGCCAGCAGCGCCGTGGCGGCCTCCTACAATGAGCAGTTCTTC
D gene: .
J gene: TRBJ2-1
V gene: TRBV5-1
clone size: .

CDR3 protein: CSAPWGLDSYEQYF
CDR3 DNA: TGCAGTGCCCCCTGGGGACTCGACTCCTACGAGCAGTACTTC
D gene: .
J gene: TRBJ2-7
V gene: TRBV20-1
clone size: .

CDR3 protein: CSVLGDRGYYNEQFF
CDR3 DNA: TGCAGCGTCTTAGGAGACAGGGGATACTACAATGAGCAGTTCTTC
D gene: TRBD1
J gene: TRBJ2-1
V gene: TRBV29-1
clone size: .

CDR3 protein: CASSRAGTSFYNEQFF
CDR3 DNA: TGTGCCAGCAGCAGAGCCGGGACCTCATTTTACAATGAGCAGTTCTTC
D gene: .
J gene: TRBJ2-1
V gene: TRBV7-9
clone size: many

CDR3 protein: CASSSGGAGGTYEQYF
CDR3 DNA: TGTGCCAGCAGCTCTGGGGGGGCAGGTGGGACCTACGAGCAGTACTTC
D gene: .
J gene: TRBJ2-7
V gene: TRBV11-2
clone size: .

CDR3 protein: CASSPSLAGGNGEQYF
CDR3 DNA: TGTGCCAGCTCACCAAGCCTAGCGGGGGGCAACGGCGAGCAGTACTTC
D gene: TRBD2
J gene: TRBJ2-7
V gene: TRBV18
clone size: many

CDR3 protein: CASSTSGVAYNEQFF
CDR3 DNA: TGTGCCAGCAGTACCAGCGGGGTAGCCTACAATGAGCAGTTCTTC
D gene: TRBD2
J gene: TRBJ2-1
V gene: TRBV12-3/TRBV12-4
clone size: few

CDR3 protein: CASTPWTYEQYF
CDR3 DNA: TGCGCCAGCACCCCCTGGACCTACGAGCAGTACTTC
D gene: .
J gene: TRBJ2-7
V gene: TRBV5-1
clone size: many

CDR3 protein: CAWSVPGAITDTQYF
CDR3 DNA: TGTGCCTGGAGTGTACCCGGGGCGATCACAGATACGCAGTATTTT
D gene: .
J gene: TRBJ2-3
V gene: TRBV30
clone size: .

CDR3 protein: CSGGQGSYEQYF
CDR3 DNA: TGTTCAGGGGGCCAAGGCTCCTACGAGCAGTACTTC
D gene: TRBD1
J gene: TRBJ2-7
V gene: TRBV27
clone size: .

CDR3 protein: CASKAEGATDTQYF
CDR3 DNA: TGTGCCAGCAAGGCGGAAGGGGCCACAGATACGCAGTATTTT
D gene: .
J gene: TRBJ2-3
V gene: TRBV2
clone size: once

CDR3 protein: CSARVGLAGYNEQFF
CDR3 DNA: TGCAGTGCTAGGGTTGGACTAGCGGGTTACAATGAGCAGTTCTTC
D gene: TRBD2
J gene: TRBJ2-1
V gene: TRBV20-1
clone size: few

CDR3 protein: CASSSLGPQHF
CDR3 DNA: TGTGCCAGCAGCTCCCTCGGGCCCCAGCATTTT
D gene: .
J gene: TRBJ1-5
V gene: TRBV28
clone size: .

CDR3 protein: CASVDQQGSNQPQHF
CDR3 DNA: TGTGCCAGCGTGGATCAGCAGGGAAGCAATCAGCCCCAGCATTTT
D gene: .
J gene: TRBJ1-5
V gene: TRBV6-1
clone size: .

CDR3 protein: CAISAGEQQNEQFF
CDR3 DNA: TGTGCCATCAGTGCAGGGGAGCAGCAGAATGAGCAGTTCTTC
D gene: .
J gene: TRBJ2-1
V gene: TRBV10-3
clone size: many

CDR3 protein: CASSQTQGPGNTIYF
CDR3 DNA: TGTGCCAGCAGCCAGACACAGGGACCTGGAAACACCATATATTTT
D gene: .
J gene: TRBJ1-3
V gene: TRBV16
clone size: .

CDR3 protein: CASSLALAGVADTQYF
CDR3 DNA: TGTGCCAGCAGCTTAGCGCTAGCGGGGGTGGCAGATACGCAGTATTTT
D gene: TRBD2
J gene: TRBJ2-3
V gene: TRBV7-8
clone size: few

CDR3 protein: CAWSVTGRTDTQYF
CDR3 DNA: TGTGCCTGGAGTGTAACCGGGCGCACAGATACGCAGTATTTT
D gene: .
J gene: TRBJ2-3
V gene: TRBV30
clone size: many

CDR3 protein: CASSQARTGLEETQYF
CDR3 DNA: TGCGCCAGCAGCCAAGCAAGGACAGGGCTGGAAGAGACCCAGTACTTC
D gene: TRBD1
J gene: TRBJ2-5
V gene: TRBV4-1
clone size: .

CDR3 protein: CASSADVYSNQPQHF
CDR3 DNA: TGTGCCAGTAGTGCCGACGTCTATAGCAATCAGCCCCAGCATTTT
D gene: .
J gene: TRBJ1-5
V gene: TRBV19
clone size: .

CDR3 protein: CASSPASASYEQYF
CDR3 DNA: TGTGCCAGCTCACCAGCTAGCGCCTCCTACGAGCAGTACTTC
D gene: .
J gene: TRBJ2-7
V gene: TRBV18
clone size: .

CDR3 protein: CASSFGGAMIYEQYF
CDR3 DNA: TGTGCCAGCAGTTTCGGTGGGGCAATGATCTACGAGCAGTACTTC
D gene: .
J gene: TRBJ2-7
V gene: TRBV28
clone size: few

CDR3 protein: CASSFRDINYEQYF
CDR3 DNA: TGCGCCAGCAGCTTTAGGGACATAAACTACGAGCAGTACTTC
D gene: .
J gene: TRBJ2-7
V gene: TRBV5-1
clone size: few

CDR3 protein: CASSPPQGRAGANVLTF
CDR3 DNA: TGTGCCAGCAGTCCCCCCCAGGGAAGGGCTGGGGCCAACGTCCTGACTTTC
D gene: .
J gene: TRBJ2-6
V gene: TRBV12-3/TRBV12-4
clone size: many

CDR3 protein: CASSLGQRYEQYF
CDR3 DNA: TGTGCCAGCAGTTTGGGGCAGCGCTACGAGCAGTACTTC
D gene: .
J gene: TRBJ2-7
V gene: TRBV27
clone size: many

CDR3 protein: CSARDSTRGDTDTQYF
CDR3 DNA: TGCAGTGCTAGAGACTCGACTAGAGGGGACACAGATACGCAGTATTTT
D gene: .
J gene: TRBJ2-3
V gene: TRBV20-1
clone size: few

CDR3 protein: CASSQDGATGPDTQYF
CDR3 DNA: TGCGCCAGCAGCCAAGATGGGGCCACAGGTCCAGATACGCAGTATTTT
D gene: .
J gene: TRBJ2-3
V gene: TRBV4-3
clone size: .

CDR3 protein: CASSGGLAGISNEQFF
CDR3 DNA: TGTGCCAGCAGCGGGGGACTAGCGGGAATCAGCAATGAGCAGTTCTTC
D gene: TRBD2
J gene: TRBJ2-1
V gene: TRBV11-2
clone size: .

CDR3 protein: CASSAGTGTYNSPLHF
CDR3 DNA: TGTGCCAGCAGCGCCGGGACAGGGACCTATAATTCACCCCTCCACTTT
D gene: TRBD1
J gene: TRBJ1-6
V gene: TRBV28
clone size: .

CDR3 protein: CSASRGSGQPQHF
CDR3 DNA: TGCAGTGCTAGTAGGGGCTCGGGTCAGCCCCAGCATTTT
D gene: .
J gene: TRBJ1-5
V gene: TRBV20-1
clone size: .

CDR3 protein: CASSQGPSRGSDTQYF
CDR3 DNA: TGCGCCAGCAGCCAAGGACCTAGCAGGGGATCAGATACGCAGTATTTT
D gene: .
J gene: TRBJ2-3
V gene: TRBV4-1
clone size: few

CDR3 protein: CASSLQREGLNEQFF
CDR3 DNA: TGTGCCAGCAGCTTACAGCGGGAGGGCCTCAATGAGCAGTTCTTC
D gene: TRBD2
J gene: TRBJ2-1
V gene: TRBV7-9
clone size: few

CDR3 protein: CASSSGTGGETQYF
CDR3 DNA: TGTGCCAGCAGCTCCGGGACAGGGGGAGAGACCCAGTACTTC
D gene: TRBD1
J gene: TRBJ2-5
V gene: TRBV7-9
clone size: .

CDR3 protein: CASSDRTRGETQYF
CDR3 DNA: TGTGCCAGTAGTGACCGGACTAGGGGAGAGACCCAGTACTTC
D gene: TRBD2
J gene: TRBJ2-5
V gene: TRBV19
clone size: .

CDR3 protein: CASSLDRTGYEQYF
CDR3 DNA: TGCGCCAGCAGCTTGGACAGGACAGGATACGAGCAGTACTTC
D gene: TRBD1
J gene: TRBJ2-7
V gene: TRBV5-1
clone size: few

CDR3 protein: CASSQGPPRLNTQYF
CDR3 DNA: TGTGCCAGCAGCCAAGGCCCCCCCCGTCTCAATACGCAGTATTTT
D gene: .
J gene: TRBJ2-3
V gene: TRBV3-1
clone size: few

CDR3 protein: CASSLGVFSDDTQYF
CDR3 DNA: TGTGCCAGCAGCTTGGGGGTCTTTAGCGACGATACGCAGTATTTT
D gene: .
J gene: TRBJ2-3
V gene: TRBV5-6
clone size: .

CDR3 protein: CASSLGGTLPDNEQFF
CDR3 DNA: TGTGCCAGCAGCTTAGGTGGGACCCTACCCGACAATGAGCAGTTCTTC
D gene: .
J gene: TRBJ2-1
V gene: TRBV7-9
clone size: .